These 28 T cell receptor beta chains originate from one sample sequenced in a study of T cells in Graves' hyperthyroidism and ophthalmopathy. RNA transcripts provided the source from which TCR beta CDR3 regions were amplified. The TCR CDR3 first-round RT-PCR relied on the HTBI primer set. TCRdb redid the calling of the multiplex PCR reads with MiXCR, one entry per CDR3 protein. This table has more than 300,000 distinct CDR3 sequences, around 13% appearing once. Sequencing used blood. All receptors come from a woman younger than 45 with Graves' ophthalmopathy.

This clonotype was detected many times. The chain uses TRBV28 and TRBJ1-4; 7 bases fit TRBD1. V lost 6 bases, J lost 0 bases, and 16 bases stayed unmatched. CDR1 and CDR2 from the germline V gene are MDHEN and SYDVKM. The CDR3 runs to 19 residues. CDR3: CASSRRYRDRVSTNEKLFF. DNA of the CDR3: TGTGCCAGCAGCAGACGATATCGAGACAGGGTATCAACTAATGAAAAACTGTTTTTT.

At least ten counts were recorded for this clonotype. The genes are TRBV7-2 and TRBJ2-5; the match to TRBD2 covers 11 bases. The CDR3 totals 16 residues. Trimming at V came to 4 bases and at J to 5 bases, leaving 9 bases not matched to a gene. Germline V gene data show CDR1 as SGHTA and CDR2 as FQGNSA. The CDR3 nucleotides read TGTGCCAGCAGCTGGGATGGGTCTAGCGGGGGGGAGACCCAGTACTTC. Its translation is CASSWDGSSGGETQYF.

This clonotype came up many times. The chain uses TRBV7-2 and TRBJ2-7; the D is unclear. Germline assignment: CDR1 SGHTA and CDR2 FQGNSA. Trimming pared 3 bases from V and 7 bases from J, leaving 7 bases between. This CDR3 contains 11 residues. CDR3 sequence: CASSFKREQYF. In nucleotides, the CDR3 is TGTGCCAGCAGCTTCAAACGGGAGCAGTACTTC. The variable domain in full, with the rest retrieved from reference TRBV7-2 and TRBJ2-7, is GAGVSQSPSNKVTEKGKDVELRCDPISGHTALYWYRQSLGQGLEFLIYFQGNSAPDKSGLPSDRFSAERTGGSVSTLTIQRTQQEDSAVYLCASSFKREQYFGPGTRLTVT.

This clonotype occurred many times. The rearrangement links TRBV2 to TRBJ2-7; a weak D match, TRBD1 (6 bases). Trimming shortened V by 10 bases and J by 0 bases, and 16 bases separated the two germline ends. Germline CDR1 and CDR2: SNHLY and FYNNEI. The CDR3 totals 14 residues. The CDR3 DNA follows: TGTGCCACCAGGGGAGTATTGAGCTCCTACGAGCAGTACTTC. Residues: CATRGVLSSYEQYF. Supplemented by reference TRBV2 and TRBJ2-7, the full variable domain reads EPEVTQTPSHQVTQMGQEVILRCVPISNHLYFYWYRQILGQKVEFLVSFYNNEISEKSEIFDDQFSVERPDGSNFTLKIRSTKLEDSAMYFCATRGVLSSYEQYFGPGTRLTVT.

This clonotype was counted only a few times. The rearrangement links TRBV6-1 to TRBJ2-7; D may be TRBD1 or TRBD2 (6 bases each). Trimming cost V 2 bases and J 0 bases, with 8 bases left between them. From germline, CDR1 is MNHNS and CDR2 SASEGT. This CDR3 spans 14 amino acids. The CDR3 nucleotides read TGTGCCAGCAGTGAAAGGGGGGCCTCCTACGAGCAGTACTTC. It translates to CASSERGASYEQYF.

This clonotype was picked up many times. The rearrangement uses TRBV28 and TRBJ2-7; 7 bases line up with TRBD1. The CDR3 totals 11 residues. V dropped 4 bases and J dropped 9; count of bases not matched to a gene: 3. CDR1 and CDR2 (germline): MDHEN, SYDVKM. This chain's CDR3 is CASSSGQRQYF. CDR3 nucleotide sequence: TGTGCCAGCAGTTCGGGACAGCGGCAGTACTTC.

The chain carries TRBV19 and TRBJ1-4; no firm D call. The CDR3 extends over 14 amino acids. Deletions cut 2 bases from V and 0 bases from J, with 4 bases between. Germline V gene data show CDR1 as LNHDA and CDR2 as SQIVND (reference sequence). CDR3: CASSIIATNEKLFF. The CDR3 bases are TGTGCCAGTAGTATAATAGCAACTAATGAAAAACTGTTTTTT.

This clonotype occurred many times. The rearrangement links TRBV2 to TRBJ2-3; 10 nucleotides match TRBD2. Germline V gene lookup returns CDR1 SNHLY and CDR2 FYNNEI. Trimming cost V 6 bases and J 1 base; bases outside gene matches: 4. This CDR3 spans 15 amino acids. The CDR3 is CASSATSGGTDTQYF. In DNA, the CDR3 is TGTGCCAGCAGCGCAACTAGCGGGGGCACAGATACGCAGTATTTT.

The table lists this clonotype with many counts. The V and J genes are TRBV6-2 or TRBV6-3 and TRBJ2-1; the match to TRBD2 covers 10 bases. CDR1 MNHEY and CDR2 SVGEGT come from the germline V gene. This CDR3 has 14 amino acids. V shed 6 bases and J 4 bases; nucleotides not matched to a gene: 3. DNA of the CDR3: TGTGCCAGCAGACTAGCGGGGATGTACAATGAGCAGTTCTTC. This codes for CASRLAGMYNEQFF.

This clonotype was picked up a small number of times. As DNA, the CDR3 is TGCGCCAGCAGTGACAGTCGACAGGGGAGGACAGATACGCAGTATTTT. As protein: CASSDSRQGRTDTQYF. J is TRBJ2-3 and V is TRBV10-1, with 8 positions matching TRBD1. Germline V gives CDR1 WNHNN, CDR2 SYGVQD (reference sequence). V trimming: 3 bases; J trimming: 3 bases; junction bases outside the gene matches: 8. CDR3 size: 16 residues.

This clonotype was seen only a few times. The J gene is TRBJ2-7, the V gene TRBV5-4, with D perhaps TRBD2 (5 bases). V was pared by 3 bases and J by 4 bases, with 20 bases between. CDR1 and CDR2 (germline): SGHNT, YYREEE (reference sequence). The CDR3 has 16 amino acids. In DNA form, the CDR3 reads TGTGCCAGCAGCTCCCCATCCGGGATTGAAAGATACGAGCAGTACTTC. Protein: CASSSPSGIERYEQYF.

This clonotype was seen many times. The chain couples TRBV28 to TRBJ2-7; 7 bases align to TRBD1. This CDR3 has 12 amino acids. Germline V CDR1 and CDR2: MDHEN, SYDVKM. With V trimmed by 5 bases and J by 6 bases, 4 bases remained unmatched. CDR3 nucleotides: TGTGCCAGCAGTGCGACAGGGATCGAGCAGTACTTC. This sequence encodes CASSATGIEQYF.

The chain employs TRBV20-1 and TRBJ2-2; D gene uncertain. Germline CDR1 reads DFQATT; CDR2 reads SNEGSKA (reference sequence). Between the trimmed V and J ends, which lost 3 bases and 5 bases, there was a span of 13 bases. The CDR3 is 14 amino acids. The CDR3 DNA reads TGCAGTGCTAGGAACACTCTCGGGACCGGGGAGCTGTTTTTT. As protein: CSARNTLGTGELFF.

As regards this clonotype: This may arise from a read error, as a much more abundant clone is one base away. The chain joins TRBV6-1 to TRBJ2-7; a weak D match, TRBD2 (5 bases). CDR3 length equals 13 residues. Germline assignment: CDR1 MNHNS and CDR2 SASEGT. In DNA form, the CDR3 reads TGTGCCGGCAGTGATTGGGAGTCCTACGAGCAGTACTTC. Its protein is CAGSDWESYEQYF.

This clonotype was counted many times. V usage is TRBV20-1 and J usage is TRBJ2-5; 12 bases fit TRBD2. The CDR3 length is 14 residues. Germline CDR1 reads DFQATT; CDR2 reads SNEGSKA (reference sequence). V dropped 7 bases and J dropped 1; count of bases not matched to a gene: 4. Here the CDR3 DNA reads TGCAGTGAGGGGACTAGCGGGTTCCAAGAGACCCAGTACTTC. Residues: CSEGTSGFQETQYF.

In its sample, this clonotype was seen many times. The rearrangement joins TRBV28 to TRBJ2-1; 9 bases agree with TRBD1. CDR3 size: 16 residues. Germline V gives CDR1 MDHEN, CDR2 SYDVKM. The junction had 9 bases not matched to a gene; V was cut back by 5 bases and J by 4 bases. The CDR3 sequence: CASSEVRTGAYNEQFF. For the CDR3, the DNA is TGTGCCAGCAGTGAAGTTAGGACAGGGGCGTACAATGAGCAGTTCTTC.

This clonotype was observed at least ten times. V usage is TRBV18 and J usage is TRBJ2-1; D might be TRBD1 (6 bases). The CDR3 is 14 residues long. Germline V gives CDR1 KGHSH, CDR2 LQKENI. V was clipped by 3 bases and J by 4 bases, with 10 bases between them. The CDR3, as DNA: TGTGCCAGCTCACCTTCGGACAGATACAATGAGCAGTTCTTC. Protein sequence: CASSPSDRYNEQFF.

This clonotype occurred many times. V is TRBV27 and J is TRBJ1-1; tentative D call: TRBD1 (5 bases). Per germline, CDR1 MNHEY and CDR2 SMNVEV (reference sequence). Trimming shortened V by 6 bases and J by 0 bases, and 20 bases separated the two germline ends. The CDR3 has 17 residues. CDR3 sequence: CASRRGAGPPMNTEAFF. The CDR3 DNA sequence: TGTGCCAGCAGAAGAGGGGCAGGCCCTCCTATGAACACTGAAGCTTTCTTT.

This clonotype was seen more than once but under ten times. CDR3 residues: CASSQEGVRSDEQYF. The CDR3 region has the DNA TGCGCCAGCAGCCAAGAGGGTGTAAGGTCCGACGAGCAGTACTTC. This chain uses TRBV4-1 with TRBJ2-7, with unresolved D. Looked up from germline, CDR1 is MGHRA and CDR2 is YSYEKL. This CDR3 is built from 15 residues. V lost 0 bases, J lost 5 bases, and 14 bases lay in between.

The rearrangement links TRBV3-1 to TRBJ2-7; D gene uncertain. The CDR3 totals 15 residues. The V end was cut by 1 base, the J end by 3 bases, with 13 bases between. Looked up from germline, CDR1 is LGHDT and CDR2 is YNNKEL (reference sequence). CDR3 in amino acids: CASSQGRPSFYEQYF. For the CDR3, the DNA is TGTGCCAGCAGCCAAGGTCGCCCCAGCTTCTACGAGCAGTACTTC.

This clonotype was counted between two and nine times. This may be a read error: a much more frequent sequence differs by one nucleotide. The CDR3 spells CASSQEGQATVPAFF. In DNA, the CDR3 is TGTGCCAGCAGCCAGGAAGGACAGGCGACGGTCCCAGCTTTCTTT. The J gene is TRBJ1-1, the V gene TRBV3-1, with 7 nucleotides matching TRBD1. Germline CDR1 and CDR2: LGHDT and YNNKEL (reference sequence). The junction had 14 bases not matched to a gene; V was cut back by 3 bases and J by 10 bases. The CDR3 loop spans 15 amino acids.

The chain recombines TRBV6-4 with TRBJ2-1, with 7 bases that match TRBD2. CDR3 length: 17 amino acids. V lost 3 bases and J lost 6; bases outside the gene matches: 14. Germline V gives CDR1 MRHNA, CDR2 SNTAGT. This chain's CDR3 is CASSEVHTGGPINEQFF. In DNA, the CDR3 is TGTGCCAGCAGTGAAGTCCACACGGGGGGACCAATCAATGAGCAGTTCTTC.

This clonotype was found many times. The chain has TRBV5-8 and TRBJ2-3, with D unresolved. This CDR3 has 14 amino acids. Trimming took off 4 bases at V and 4 bases at J, with 13 bases between the two ends. Per the germline V gene, CDR1 is SGHTS and CDR2 is YDEGEE. The CDR3 loop reads CASSNRRRSDTQYF. The CDR3 bases are TGTGCCAGCAGCAACCGACGGCGTTCAGATACGCAGTATTTT.

This clonotype was detected ten times or more. V and J are TRBV7-9 and TRBJ2-3; 7 bases map to TRBD1. This CDR3 is built from 15 residues. V lost 5 bases and J lost 1; bases outside the gene matches: 6. Per germline, CDR1 SEHNR and CDR2 FQNEAQ (reference sequence). For the CDR3, the DNA is TGTGCCAGCAGCCAAGACAGGGTGGGCACAGATACGCAGTATTTT. Protein: CASSQDRVGTDTQYF.

The chain combines TRBV7-8 with TRBJ1-6; D call uncertain. CDR1 is SGHVS and CDR2 is FQNEAQ in the germline V gene. V dropped 2 bases and J dropped 10 bases, with 15 bases sitting between them. The CDR3 has 15 amino acids. CDR3 residues: CASSLRDTAESPLHF. CDR3 nucleotides: TGTGCCAGCAGCTTAAGAGACACCGCGGAGTCACCCCTCCACTTT. Full variable domain (missing parts from reference TRBV7-8 and TRBJ1-6): GAGVSQSPRYKVAKRGQDVALRCDPISGHVSLFWYQQALGQGPEFLTYFQNEAQLDKSGLPSDRFFAERPEGSVSTLKIQRTQQEDSAVYLCASSLRDTAESPLHFGNGTRLTVT.

This clonotype was detected ten times or more. The chain recombines TRBV20-1 with TRBJ2-3; D might be TRBD1 or TRBD2, each matching 5 bases. Germline V lookup: CDR1 DFQATT, CDR2 SNEGSKA (reference sequence). The CDR3 sequence is 13 residues long. V gave up 6 bases and J gave up 4 bases, with 14 bases separating them. CDR3 amino acids: CSAVYGAPDTQYF. CDR3 coding DNA: TGCAGTGCCGTCTACGGGGCCCCAGATACGCAGTATTTT.

The chain has TRBV28 and TRBJ1-2; a weak D match, TRBD1 (5 bases). The CDR3 runs to 14 residues. With 5 bases removed from V and 8 bases from J, the gap between germline ends came to 18 bases. CDR1 and CDR2 (germline): MDHEN, SYDVKM. The DNA for the CDR3 is TGTGCCAGCAGTCCTAACGACAGTAATCGAGGCTACACCTTC. Translated: CASSPNDSNRGYTF.

This clonotype was seen many times. The V and J genes are TRBV7-9 and TRBJ1-2, with 10 bases aligning to TRBD1. V shed 0 bases, J shed 5 bases, and the junction held 3 bases outside the gene matches. CDR3 length: 15 amino acids. In germline, CDR1 is SEHNR, CDR2 FQNEAQ (reference sequence). CDR3 DNA: TGTGCCAGCAGCTTAGCGAGGGACAGGGGATATGGCTACACCTTC. This sequence encodes CASSLARDRGYGYTF.